This record looks at one T cell receptor (beta chain) sequence and its context. The sample belongs to a study of blood T cell repertoires in COVID-19. In the study overall: Acute-phase and convalescent COVID-19 samples originated in the United States, Italy and Spain.

Germline-derived CDR1 and CDR2 are SGHTA and FQGNSA. CDR3 size: 14 residues. Trimming left V 1 base short and J 2 bases short, with 8 bases between. TCRdb's table, derived via immunoSEQ multiplex PCR, lists solely in-frame clones and lacks some. The top ten clones hold about 4.1% of a sample with around 130,000 clones, 75% to 90% of them seen once. The sequence was obtained from a middle-aged man with acute or convalescent COVID-19. The sequenced sample consisted of peripheral blood. The chain couples TRBV7-2 to TRBJ1-2; no clear D gene. DNA of the CDR3: TGTGCCAGCAGCTTAGACGACGGGAACTATGGCTACACCTTC. Residues: CASSLDDGNYGYTF.